Listed below are T cell receptor beta chains from one sample, sequenced in a study of CD4 and CD8 cells across lung adenocarcinoma regions. From the PCR reads, TCRdb called clonotypes with MiXCR, one entry per CDR3 protein. This table holds 6,500 to 8,500 distinct CDR3 sequences, more than 55% found once. Material for sequencing was CD4+ T cells from the center of a lung tumor. These receptors were taken from a female donor with lung adenocarcinoma. The CD4 and CD8 labels of this study may be unreliable. CDR3s include the opening cysteine and the closing phenylalanine or tryptophan. D genes are given only for firm matches. Not all rows give a size; the values are once, few, many and, for expanded clones, a class.

TRBV6-5,NA,few,TRBJ2-3,CASSYSTREPTDTQYF,TGTGCCAGCAGTTACTCTACTCGGGAACCCACAGATACGCAGTATTTT
TRBV6-5,NA,NA,TRBJ1-1,CASSYNGGTEAFF,TGTGCCAGCAGTTACAACGGAGGTACTGAAGCTTTCTTT
TRBV12-3/TRBV12-4,NA,NA,TRBJ2-3,CASSLQGFGTDTQYF,TGTGCCAGCAGTTTACAGGGTTTCGGCACAGATACGCAGTATTTT
TRBV6-1,NA,medium-sized,TRBJ2-3,CASSLRGAGVRDTQYF,TGTGCCAGCAGCCTAAGGGGGGCAGGGGTTCGCGATACGCAGTATTTT
TRBV6-1,NA,few,TRBJ2-1,CASSEAPGPPKEQFF,TGTGCCAGCAGTGAAGCGCCAGGTCCCCCCAAAGAGCAGTTCTTC
TRBV6-5,TRBD2,NA,TRBJ2-1,CASSSAGLANYNEQFF,TGTGCCAGCAGTTCCGCGGGACTAGCGAACTACAATGAGCAGTTCTTC
TRBV6-1,TRBD1,NA,TRBJ2-3,CASRNPGQGPSDTQYF,TGTGCCAGCAGAAACCCGGGACAGGGGCCCTCAGATACGCAGTATTTT
TRBV10-3,TRBD2,NA,TRBJ2-4,CAGRGGRGLETQYF,TGTGCGGGGCGCGGGGGGCGAGGCCTCGAGACTCAGTACTTC
TRBV6-1,NA,once,TRBJ1-4,CASSEGRFREKLFF,TGTGCCAGCAGTGAGGGGCGGTTTCGAGAAAAACTGTTTTTT
TRBV10-2,NA,NA,TRBJ2-5,CGGREEDTQYF,TGCGGGGGCAGAGAGGAAGATACCCAGTACTTC
TRBV12-3/TRBV12-4,NA,medium-sized,TRBJ2-1,CASYSYNEQFF,TGTGCCAGCTACAGTTACAATGAGCAGTTCTTC
TRBV6-5,TRBD1,many,TRBJ2-5,CASSARDRGLRETQYF,TGTGCCAGCAGCGCCCGGGACAGGGGGCTAAGGGAGACCCAGTACTTC
TRBV6-1,NA,few,TRBJ2-2,CASRSTNTGELFF,TGTGCCAGCAGAAGCACAAACACCGGGGAGCTGTTTTTT
TRBV6-1,NA,NA,TRBJ2-1,CASSELALIF,TGTGCCAGCAGTGAATTAGCTCTGATCTTC
TRBV10-3,NA,NA,TRBJ2-4,CGTRGLWDKDTQYF,TGTGGCACCCGGGGACTGTGGGACAAAGACACGCAGTACTTC
TRBV6-1,NA,once,TRBJ2-7,CASIQDLSPYYEQYF,TGTGCCAGCATACAGGACTTGTCCCCTTACTACGAGCAGTACTTC
TRBV27,NA,NA,TRBJ2-3,CASSYDTEEQYF,TGTGCCAGCAGCTATGACACAGAGGAGCAGTATTTT
TRBV6-1,NA,once,TRBJ2-7,CASSAANSAYEQYF,TGTGCCAGCAGTGCAGCTAACAGCGCCTACGAGCAGTACTTC
TRBV6-1,NA,NA,TRBJ2-1,CASLSLGESSYNEQFF,TGTGCCAGTCTCTCTTTGGGGGAGAGCTCCTACAATGAGCAGTTCTTC
TRBV14,NA,medium-sized,TRBJ2-1,CASSQGGTPWNEQFF,TGTGCCAGCAGCCAAGGAGGGACGCCCTGGAATGAGCAGTTCTTC
TRBV18,NA,NA,TRBJ2-1,CASSPKRSNEQFF,TGTGCCAGCTCACCCAAGCGTTCCAATGAGCAGTTCTTC
TRBV7-6,NA,NA,TRBJ2-5,CAGRGGRDKETQYF,TGTGCGGGGCGCGGAGGCAGGGACAAAGAGACCCAGTACTTC
TRBV7-2,NA,few,TRBJ2-7,CASSLDPSYEQYF,TGTGCCAGCAGCTTAGACCCCAGCTACGAGCAGTACTTC
TRBV6-1,TRBD1,NA,TRBJ2-1,CASSDGTGRGWEQFF,TGTGCCAGCAGTGACGGGACAGGTAGAGGATGGGAGCAGTTCTTC
TRBV4-1,TRBD2,NA,TRBJ2-4,CASSEAGGTKNMQYF,TGCGCCAGCAGTGAAGCGGGAGGGACCAAAAATATGCAGTACTTT
TRBV6-1,NA,NA,TRBJ2-7,CASSEVGDEQYF,TGTGCCAGCAGTGAAGTAGGGGACGAGCAGTACTTC
TRBV30,NA,NA,TRBJ2-7,CAWIAGGGGYEQYF,TGTGCCTGGATCGCCGGGGGAGGTGGCTACGAGCAGTACTTC
TRBV7-9,NA,NA,TRBJ2-4,CPSRLTGLLAKDTQYF,TGTCCCAGCCGACTTACGGGGCTGTTAGCCAAAGATACTCAGTACTTC
TRBV6-1,TRBD1,medium-sized,TRBJ1-2,CASTLTGGGNFRDYTF,TGTGCCAGCACCCTGACAGGGGGCGGAAACTTTCGGGACTACACCTTC
TRBV6-1,TRBD1,NA,TRBJ2-1,CASSRGQGWYNEQFF,TGTGCCAGCAGTCGGGGACAGGGTTGGTACAATGAGCAGTTCTTC
TRBV6-1,NA,NA,TRBJ2-5,CASSRGWQQETQYF,TGTGCCAGCAGTCGGGGGTGGCAGCAAGAGACCCAGTACTTC
TRBV6-2/TRBV6-3,NA,NA,TRBJ1-1,CASSSTSVNTEAFF,TGTGCCAGCAGTTCAACCAGCGTGAACACTGAAGCTTTCTTT